The 5 T cell receptor beta chains below all came from one sample that was sequenced in a study of shared clonotypes between healthy human individuals. Data came from immunoSEQ multiplex PCR; TCRdb stores just in-frame clones and leaves some out. The sample records under 600,000 clones, 95% to 98% being singletons. As defined, naive CD8 cells were CD45RO-negative and positively selected for CCR7, with terminally differentiated effector memory CD45RA+ cells excluded. Input material: naive CD8+ T cells sorted from blood. The receptors stem from a man aged 25-45 years in good health.

The gene calls are TRBV27 and TRBJ2-6, with D perhaps TRBD2 (5 bases). In germline, CDR1 is MNHEY, CDR2 SMNVEV (reference sequence). This CDR3 region has 18 residues. With 4 bases removed from V and 0 bases from J, the gap between germline ends came to 16 bases. DNA of the CDR3: TGTGCCAGCAGTTCGGCTAGCATACCCTTCTCTGGGGCCAACGTCCTGACTTTC. Protein: CASSSASIPFSGANVLTF.

This sequence joins TRBV11-2 and TRBJ2-3; possibly TRBD1 or TRBD2 for D (5 bases each). The CDR3 runs to 13 residues. The ends were cut back, 4 bases at V and 3 bases at J, with 8 bases in the middle. CDR1 and CDR2 (germline): SGHAT, FQNNGV. CDR3 bases: TGTGCCAGCAGCTACGAGGGGACAGATACGCAGTATTTT. Translated, it gives CASSYEGTDTQYF.

The V and J genes are TRBV4-1 and TRBJ2-7, with 8 bases fitting TRBD2. This CDR3 region has 15 residues. CDR1 and CDR2 (germline): MGHRA, YSYEKL. With V trimmed by 3 bases and J by 2 bases, 6 bases remained unmatched. DNA of the CDR3: TGCGCCAGCAGCCACCAAGCGGGAGCGGCCTACGAGCAGTACTTC. Encoded protein: CASSHQAGAAYEQYF.

The V gene is TRBV6-1, the J gene TRBJ2-7; the D gene is possibly TRBD1 (6 bases). Trimming stripped 8 bases from V and 2 bases from J, with 16 bases between. Germline loops: CDR1 MNHNS, CDR2 SASEGT. The CDR3 totals 14 residues. The CDR3 reads CASGNRDGAYEQYF. CDR3 DNA: TGTGCCAGCGGTAACAGGGACGGGGCCTACGAGCAGTACTTC.

This clone was picked up one time. V gene TRBV28 combines with J gene TRBJ2-7; no firm D call. The V end was cut by 4 bases, the J end by 0 bases, with 7 bases between. The CDR3 sequence is 13 residues long. Germline V gene sequence: CDR1 MDHEN, CDR2 SYDVKM. The CDR3 region is CASSSRSSYEQYF. CDR3 bases: TGTGCCAGCAGTTCCAGAAGCTCCTACGAGCAGTACTTC.